Listed here are 20 T cell receptor beta chains from one sample, sequenced in a study of control samples from healthy donors and cancer patients. TCRdb's copy holds only in-frame clones and misses some; the assay was immunoSEQ multiplex PCR. The sample carries some 120,000 clones, 90% to 95% recorded once. Sequencing used blood. The origin of the receptors is a woman aged 18-29 years in good health.

In its sample, this clone was seen once. V and J are TRBV7-2 and TRBJ2-5, with a possible D match to TRBD2 (5 bases). Between the trimmed V and J ends, which lost 6 bases and 0 bases, there was a span of 11 bases. Germline V CDR1 and CDR2: SGHTA, FQGNSA. The CDR3 is 14 amino acids. CDR3 sequence (DNA): TGTGCCAGCAGATTGACTATAGACCAAGAGACCCAGTACTTC. Protein product: CASRLTIDQETQYF.

The chain links TRBV28 to TRBJ2-1; 9 nucleotides match TRBD1. J lost 7 bases, V lost 6 bases, and 4 bases had no gene match. This CDR3 is built from 13 residues. Germline V gene data show CDR1 as MDHEN and CDR2 as SYDVKM. CDR3 sequence reads: CASRRDRVNEQFF. In DNA form, the CDR3 reads TGTGCCAGCAGACGGGACAGGGTGAATGAGCAGTTCTTC.

The chain recombines TRBV30 with TRBJ1-5, with D perhaps matching TRBD1 (5 bases). Germline CDR1 is GTSNPN and CDR2 is SVGIG (reference sequence). This CDR3 has 12 amino acids. The germline V and J ends were trimmed by 5 bases and 6 bases, with 11 bases remaining between them. This CDR3 is CAWGYGAQPQHF. In DNA, the CDR3 is TGTGCCTGGGGTTACGGGGCTCAGCCCCAGCATTTT.

The chain joins TRBV9 to TRBJ1-3; D remains ambiguous. Germline-derived CDR1 and CDR2 are SGDLS and YYNGEE. The CDR3 spans 14 residues. Deletions cut 0 bases from V and 2 bases from J, with 6 bases between. CDR3 DNA sequence: TGTGCCAGCAGCGTAGGTGACCCTGGAAACACCATATATTTT. Translating it yields CASSVGDPGNTIYF.

The CDR3 DNA reads as TGTGCCAGCAGCTTAGAAGGGACAGGGGGCTTCTACGAGCAGTACTTC. Translation: CASSLEGTGGFYEQYF. This chain links TRBV7-6 with TRBJ2-7; 12 bases are shared with TRBD1. There are 16 residues in the CDR3. After removal of 1 base from V and 3 bases from J, the junction contained 4 bases not matched to a gene. The germline CDR1 and CDR2 sequences are SGHVS and FNYEAQ.

The chain is built from TRBV5-5 and TRBJ1-1; the D gene is possibly TRBD1 (6 bases). This CDR3 comprises 11 residues. V lost 0 bases and J lost 10, with 7 bases in between. The germline CDR1 and CDR2 sequences are SGHKS and YYEKEE (reference sequence). CDR3 loop: CASSLAGAAFF. The CDR3 DNA reads as TGTGCCAGCAGCTTGGCAGGGGCAGCTTTCTTT.

This clone was seen more than once but under ten times. The V call is TRBV29-1, the J call TRBJ2-1; 9 nucleotides align to TRBD1. The CDR3 runs 12 residues. Germline V gene data show CDR1 as SQVTM and CDR2 as ANQGSEA. The trim removed 4 bases at V and 12 bases at J, leaving 7 bases unmatched. The CDR3 nucleotides are TGCAGCGTTGGGGGACAGGGTAAGAGGCAGTTCTTC. As protein: CSVGGQGKRQFF.

This sequence joins TRBV7-3 and TRBJ1-6; possible D gene TRBD1, 5 bases. This CDR3 spans 15 amino acids. The V end was cut by 5 bases, the J end by 7 bases, with 15 bases between. Germline V gives CDR1 SGHTA, CDR2 FQGTGA. CDR3 in DNA: TGTGCCAGCAGCCTCCTCGGGGCGCGGAATTCACCCCTCCACTTT. Translating gives CASSLLGARNSPLHF. Variable domain in full (rest from reference TRBV7-3 and TRBJ1-6): GAGVSQTPSNKVTEKGKYVELRCDPISGHTALYWYRQSLGQGPEFLIYFQGTGAADDSGLPNDRFFAVRPEGSVSTLKIQRTERGDSAVYLCASSLLGARNSPLHFGNGTRLTVT.

This chain connects TRBV27 to TRBJ1-1; D ambiguous. Germline V CDR1 and CDR2: MNHEY, SMNVEV (reference sequence). V was pared by 3 bases and J by 0 bases, with 5 bases between. The CDR3 sequence is 13 residues long. The CDR3 is CASSFWMNTEAFF. Written as DNA, the CDR3 is TGTGCCAGCAGTTTTTGGATGAACACTGAAGCTTTCTTT.

This chain uses TRBV28 with TRBJ1-1; D unresolved. The CDR3 runs 13 residues. Looked up from germline, CDR1 is MDHEN and CDR2 is SYDVKM. V lost 2 bases, J lost 1 base, and 5 bases lay in between. CDR3 sequence: CASSLQANTEAFF. The CDR3 DNA reads as TGTGCCAGCAGTTTACAGGCGAACACTGAAGCTTTCTTT.

This clone was counted a single time. The rearrangement links TRBV2 to TRBJ2-1; D unresolved. This CDR3 spans 15 amino acids. Trimming stripped 5 bases from V and 3 bases from J, with 14 bases between. CDR1 is SNHLY and CDR2 is FYNNEI in the germline V gene. DNA for the CDR3: TGTGCCAGCAGTCCTAATCATGGGGACTACAATGAGCAGTTCTTC. Its translation is CASSPNHGDYNEQFF.

The chain links TRBV12-3 or TRBV12-4 to TRBJ1-5; D gene uncertain. CDR3 length: 12 amino acids. The germline V and J ends were trimmed by 6 bases and 4 bases, with 7 bases remaining between them. CDR3 in amino acids: CASRTHNQPQHF. DNA of the CDR3: TGTGCCAGCAGAACACATAATCAGCCCCAGCATTTT.

V usage is TRBV28 and J usage is TRBJ1-2; D call uncertain. The ends were cut back, 3 bases at V and 6 bases at J, with 8 bases in the middle. The CDR3 runs to 12 residues. Germline V lookup: CDR1 MDHEN, CDR2 SYDVKM. The chain's CDR3 is CASSFGLDGYTF. Here the CDR3 DNA reads TGTGCCAGCAGTTTCGGGCTAGATGGCTACACCTTC.

This chain connects TRBV4-2 to TRBJ2-7, with D possibly called TRBD1 or TRBD2 (6 bases each). CDR1 is LGHNA and CDR2 is YNFKEQ in the germline V gene. CDR3 length: 16 amino acids. With 1 base removed from V and 2 bases from J, the gap between germline ends came to 15 bases. CDR3 in DNA: TGTGCCAGCAGCCAAGGAACGCATAGGGGGGCCTACGAGCAGTACTTC. Translated: CASSQGTHRGAYEQYF.

For the CDR3, the DNA is TGTGCCTGGAGCGTCGGTGGGACCTATGGCTACACCTTC. This encodes CAWSVGGTYGYTF. The chain couples TRBV30 to TRBJ1-2; the D gene is possibly TRBD1 (5 bases). Germline values: CDR1 GTSNPN, CDR2 SVGIG (reference sequence). Between the trimmed V and J ends, which lost 3 bases and 4 bases, there was a span of 12 bases. The CDR3 has 13 amino acids.

J is TRBJ2-7 and V is TRBV28, with TRBD1 as a possible D gene (6 bases). Trimming removed 6 bases at V and 3 bases at J, with 12 bases between. This CDR3 is built from 13 residues. CDR1 and CDR2 from the germline V gene are MDHEN and SYDVKM. The CDR3 bases are TGTGCCAGCAGAGACAGGCAATACTACGAGCAGTACTTC. Translated, it gives CASRDRQYYEQYF.

This chain joins TRBV15 and TRBJ1-5; D ambiguous. The germline gives CDR1 LNHNV, CDR2 YYDKDF (reference sequence). V lost 3 bases to trimming and J lost 6 bases, with 9 bases between them. This CDR3 comprises 13 residues. The CDR3 spells CATSSMAAQPQHF. CDR3 in DNA: TGTGCCACCAGCAGTATGGCAGCTCAGCCCCAGCATTTT.

To note about this clone: Other nucleotide sequences in the sample specify the same CDR3. This chain uses TRBV7-2 with TRBJ2-7, with D uncertain. Germline CDR1 SGHTA, CDR2 FQGNSA. V was clipped by 1 base and J by 0 bases, with 7 bases between them. The length of the CDR3 is 14 residues. The CDR3 reads CASSLGISSYEQYF. CDR3 coding DNA: TGTGCCAGCAGCTTAGGGATTTCCTCCTACGAGCAGTACTTC.

The chain employs TRBV7-6 and TRBJ2-3, with a possible D match to TRBD2 (6 bases). V dropped 8 bases and J dropped 0 bases, with 12 bases sitting between them. Germline V gene data show CDR1 as SGHVS and CDR2 as FNYEAQ. The CDR3 is 14 amino acids. The CDR3 coding sequence is TGTGCCAGCGGCGGGGATTCTAGCACAGATACGCAGTATTTT. Its translation: CASGGDSSTDTQYF.

This rearrangement joins TRBV11-2 to TRBJ1-6; D may be TRBD1 (5 bases). This CDR3 has 15 amino acids. Germline-derived CDR1 and CDR2 are SGHAT and FQNNGV. V lost 1 base and J 8 bases, leaving 12 bases between the germline ends. The CDR3 DNA is TGTGCCAGCAGCTTAGTCGGGGCTCTTGATTCACCCCTCCACTTT. This translates into CASSLVGALDSPLHF.